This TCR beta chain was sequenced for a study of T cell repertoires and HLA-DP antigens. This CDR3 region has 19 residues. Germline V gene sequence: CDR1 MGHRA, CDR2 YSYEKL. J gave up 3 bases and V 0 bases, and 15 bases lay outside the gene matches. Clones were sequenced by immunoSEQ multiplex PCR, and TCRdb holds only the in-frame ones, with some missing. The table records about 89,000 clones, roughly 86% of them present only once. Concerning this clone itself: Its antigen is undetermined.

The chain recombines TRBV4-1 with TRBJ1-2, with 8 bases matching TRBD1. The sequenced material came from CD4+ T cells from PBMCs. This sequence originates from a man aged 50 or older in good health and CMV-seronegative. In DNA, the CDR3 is TGCGCCAGCAGCCAAGAGAGGCTGGGACAGGAGCCTCCACACTATGGCTACACCTTC. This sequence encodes CASSQERLGQEPPHYGYTF.